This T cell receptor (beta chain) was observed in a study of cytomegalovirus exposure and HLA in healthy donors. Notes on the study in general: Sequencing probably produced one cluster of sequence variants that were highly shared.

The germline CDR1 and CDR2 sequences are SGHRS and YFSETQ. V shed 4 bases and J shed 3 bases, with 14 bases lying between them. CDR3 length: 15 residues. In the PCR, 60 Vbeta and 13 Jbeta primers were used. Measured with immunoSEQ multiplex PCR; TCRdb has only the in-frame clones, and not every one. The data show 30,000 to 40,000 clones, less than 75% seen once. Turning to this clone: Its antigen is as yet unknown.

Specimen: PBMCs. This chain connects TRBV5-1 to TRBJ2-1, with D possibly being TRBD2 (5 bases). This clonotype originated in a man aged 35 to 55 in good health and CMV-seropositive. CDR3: CASSIEGLYYNEQFF. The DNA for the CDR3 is TGCGCCAGCAGCATAGAGGGTTTGTACTACAATGAGCAGTTCTTC.